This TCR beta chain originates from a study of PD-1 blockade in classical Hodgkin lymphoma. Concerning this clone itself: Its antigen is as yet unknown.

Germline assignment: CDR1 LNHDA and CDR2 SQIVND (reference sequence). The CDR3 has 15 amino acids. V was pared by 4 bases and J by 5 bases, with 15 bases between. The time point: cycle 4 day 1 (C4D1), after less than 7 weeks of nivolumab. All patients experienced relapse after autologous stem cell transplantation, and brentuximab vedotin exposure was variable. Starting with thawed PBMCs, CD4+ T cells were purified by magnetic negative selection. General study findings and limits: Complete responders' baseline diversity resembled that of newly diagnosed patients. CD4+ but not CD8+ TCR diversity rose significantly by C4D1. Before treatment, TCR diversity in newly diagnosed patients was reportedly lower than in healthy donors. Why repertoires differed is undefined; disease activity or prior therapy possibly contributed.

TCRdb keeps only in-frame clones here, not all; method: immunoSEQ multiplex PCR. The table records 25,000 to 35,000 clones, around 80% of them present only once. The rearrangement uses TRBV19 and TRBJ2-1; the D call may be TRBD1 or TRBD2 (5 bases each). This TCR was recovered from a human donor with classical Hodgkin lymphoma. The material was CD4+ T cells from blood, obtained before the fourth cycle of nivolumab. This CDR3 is CASSTARGANNEQFF. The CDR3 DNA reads TGTGCCAGTAGTACCGCCCGGGGCGCGAACAATGAGCAGTTCTTC.